The T cell receptor beta chain described here comes from a study of T cell clonality in common variable immunodeficiency. This clone was counted at least ten times. Its antigen is still unknown. The CDR3 end falls 3 residues outside the read, so it is completed with the germline J gene. Study-level points and caveats: Links between repertoire features and CVID complications were heterogeneity-limited.

Trimming at V came to 6 bases and at J to 1 base, leaving 13 bases not matched to a gene. CDR3 length equals 18 residues. Sequencing used immunoSEQ multiplex PCR; TCRdb keeps in-frame clones, though not all of them. The data list over 55,000 clones, none observed once; about 1.5% falls to the top ten. The sample taken for sequencing was peripheral blood mononuclear cells. The chain links TRBV12-3 or TRBV12-4 to TRBJ2-2; 8 nucleotides agree with TRBD2. This TCR derives from a person aged 18 to 75 in good health. The covered CDR3 bases are TGTGCCAGCAGACGAACACTAGCGGACCTAGAGAACACCGGGGAG. It encodes CASRRTLADLENTGE. The CDR3 in full is CASRRTLADLENTGELFF.